This TCR beta chain was sequenced during a study of T-cell memory formation after mild COVID-19. There are a few counts of this clonotype. V trimming: 10 bases; J trimming: 6 bases; junction bases outside the gene matches: 9. The CDR3 loop spans 14 amino acids. Germline assignment: CDR1 SNHLY and CDR2 FYNNEI. TCRdb reanalysed the 5' RACE reads using MiXCR and keeps one entry per CDR3 protein. The table records a few hundred thousand distinct CDR3 sequences, around 30% of them present only once. The sequenced material came from PBMCs or a T cell subset sorted from them (not recorded which). The chain has TRBV2 and TRBJ2-1; 10 bases match TRBD2. The sequence was collected from an adult woman who had mild COVID-19 (a few samples of this study predate the infection). Cell type and time point are not known. CDR3 in amino acids: CATLGTSVSNEQFF. DNA of the CDR3: TGTGCCACCCTGGGGACTAGCGTAAGCAATGAGCAGTTCTTC.